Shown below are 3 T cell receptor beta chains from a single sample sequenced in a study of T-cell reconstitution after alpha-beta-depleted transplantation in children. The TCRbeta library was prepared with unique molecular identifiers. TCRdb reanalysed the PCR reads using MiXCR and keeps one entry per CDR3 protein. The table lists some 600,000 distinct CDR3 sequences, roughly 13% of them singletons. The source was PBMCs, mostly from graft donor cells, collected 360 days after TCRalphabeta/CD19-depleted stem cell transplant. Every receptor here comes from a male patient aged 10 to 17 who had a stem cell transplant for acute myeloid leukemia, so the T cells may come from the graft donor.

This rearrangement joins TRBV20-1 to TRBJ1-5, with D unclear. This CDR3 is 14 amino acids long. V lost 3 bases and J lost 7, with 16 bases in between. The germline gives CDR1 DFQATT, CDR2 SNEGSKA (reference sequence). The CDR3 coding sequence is TGCAGTGCTAGCGGCAAGGACCTGGGGCAGCCCCAGCATTTT. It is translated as CSASGKDLGQPQHF.

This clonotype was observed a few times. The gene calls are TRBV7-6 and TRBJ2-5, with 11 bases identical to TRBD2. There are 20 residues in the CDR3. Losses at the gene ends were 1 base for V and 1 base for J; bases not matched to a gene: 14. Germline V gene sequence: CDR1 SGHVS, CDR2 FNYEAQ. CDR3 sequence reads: CASSLGPGGSGRAVQETQYF. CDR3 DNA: TGTGCCAGCAGCTTAGGCCCCGGGGGTAGCGGGAGGGCCGTCCAAGAGACCCAGTACTTC. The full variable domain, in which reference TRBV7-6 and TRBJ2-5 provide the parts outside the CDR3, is GAGVSQSPRYKVTKRGQDVALRCDPISGHVSLYWYRQALGQGPEFLTYFNYEAQQDKSGLPNDRFSAERPEGSISTLTIQRTEQRDSAMYRCASSLGPGGSGRAVQETQYFGPGTRLLVL.

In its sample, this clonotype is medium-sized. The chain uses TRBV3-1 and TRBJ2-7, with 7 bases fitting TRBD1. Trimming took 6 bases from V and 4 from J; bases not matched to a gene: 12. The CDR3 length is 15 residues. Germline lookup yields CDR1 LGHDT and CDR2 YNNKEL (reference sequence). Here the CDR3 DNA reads TGTGCCAGCAGTGGGGGCCCGGGACAGATGTACGAGCAGTACTTC. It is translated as CASSGGPGQMYEQYF.